The clone carrying this TCR beta chain was detected many times. Its antigen is not known. The sample comes from a study of T cells in Graves' hyperthyroidism and ophthalmopathy. There were TCR beta CDR3 regions amplified from RNA transcripts. A first-round RT-PCR of the TCR CDR3 used the HTBI primer set. TCRdb reprocessed the multiplex PCR reads via MiXCR and lists one record per CDR3 protein. The data hold 550,000 to 700,000 distinct CDR3 sequences, with 40% to 55% observed a single time. General study findings and limits: Appearing also in blood were most of the thyroid clonotypes expanded above 0.001.

Input material: peripheral blood or thyroid tissue (not recorded which). The TCR comes from an adult woman with Graves' disease, either hyperthyroidism or ophthalmopathy (not recorded which).

CDR3 nucleotides: TGCAGTGCTAAAAGTGGAGCGGGAGGCCTCTACGAGCAGTACTTC. Translating gives CSAKSGAGGLYEQYF. The genes are TRBV20-1 and TRBJ2-7, with 9 bases lining up with TRBD2. Germline V CDR1 and CDR2: DFQATT, SNEGSKA (reference sequence). This CDR3 has 15 residues. Trimming took 4 bases from V and 3 from J; bases not matched to a gene: 10.